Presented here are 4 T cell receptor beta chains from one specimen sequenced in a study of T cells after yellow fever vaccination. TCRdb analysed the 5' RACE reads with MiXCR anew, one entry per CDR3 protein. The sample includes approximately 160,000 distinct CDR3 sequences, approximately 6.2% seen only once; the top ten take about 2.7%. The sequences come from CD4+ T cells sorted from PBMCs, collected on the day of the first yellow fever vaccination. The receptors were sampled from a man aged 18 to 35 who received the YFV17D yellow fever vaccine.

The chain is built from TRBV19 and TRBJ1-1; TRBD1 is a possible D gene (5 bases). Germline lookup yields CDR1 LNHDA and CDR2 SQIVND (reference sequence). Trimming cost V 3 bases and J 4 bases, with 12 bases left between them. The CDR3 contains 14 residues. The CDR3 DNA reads TGTGCCAGTAGTATCTTGGGTGGGGGCACTGAAGCTTTCTTT. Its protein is CASSILGGGTEAFF.

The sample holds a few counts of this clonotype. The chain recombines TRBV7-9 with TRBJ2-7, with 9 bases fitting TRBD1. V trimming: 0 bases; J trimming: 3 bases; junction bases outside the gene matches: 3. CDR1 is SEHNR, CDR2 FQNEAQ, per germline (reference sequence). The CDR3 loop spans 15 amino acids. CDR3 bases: TGTGCCAGCAGCTTAGCACAGGGGGCAGTCTACGAGCAGTACTTC. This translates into CASSLAQGAVYEQYF.

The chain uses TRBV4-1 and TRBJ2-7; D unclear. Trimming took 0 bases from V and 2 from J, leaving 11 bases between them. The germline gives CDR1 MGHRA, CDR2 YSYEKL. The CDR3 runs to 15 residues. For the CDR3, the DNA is TGCGCCAGCAGCCAAGAGGAGTTGCGCACCTACGAGCAGTACGTC. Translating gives CASSQEELRTYEQYV.

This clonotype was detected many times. The CDR3 spells CASSQRGGYTEAFF. DNA of the CDR3: TGTGCCAGCAGCCAAAGGGGTGGGTATACTGAAGCTTTCTTT. The chain joins TRBV14 to TRBJ1-1; TRBD1 might be the D (5 bases). CDR3 length: 14 amino acids. Deletions cut 2 bases from V and 5 bases from J, with 12 bases between. Germline assignment: CDR1 SGHDN and CDR2 FVKESK.